This T cell receptor beta chain is from a study of Graves' ophthalmopathy and Graves' hyperthyroidism. Regarding the study as a whole: Ophthalmopathy versus stable hyperthyroidism: 13-signature model gave 85% to 90% sensitivity, approximately 80% specificity.

The V end lost 1 base, the J end lost 3 bases, and 10 bases lay between the germline ends. CDR3 length: 15 residues. Certain patients, namely those with other autoimmune diseases, uncontrolled infections, pregnancy or lactation, were excluded. A word on this clonotype: Its antigen is undetermined.

RNA transcripts were the template, and TCR beta CDR3 regions were amplified from them. A first-round RT-PCR used HTBI primers, followed by a second-round multiplex PCR. TCRdb ran MiXCR on the multiplex PCR reads and lists one entry per CDR3 protein. This sample yields 300,000 to 350,000 distinct CDR3 sequences, of which roughly a sixth are seen a single time; about 12% belongs to the top ten. The chain links TRBV12-3 or TRBV12-4 to TRBJ1-5; no definite D call. Sequencing used peripheral blood. This receptor was identified in an adult man with Graves' ophthalmopathy. CDR3 residues: CASSLGWHYNQPQHF. The CDR3 DNA sequence: TGTGCCAGCAGTTTAGGTTGGCACTACAATCAGCCCCAGCATTTT.